This entry features one T cell receptor beta chain sequence. The data were produced by immunoSEQ multiplex PCR, yet TCRdb's version contains in-frame clones alone and is incomplete. The table lists approximately 620,000 clones, almost 97% of them singletons, with about 0.06% in the top ten. The data are from a study of shared clonotypes between healthy human individuals. Study information: The plates for each donor numbered three CD4 naive, three CD4 memory, two CD8 naive and one CD8 memory.

The CDR3 loop spans 15 amino acids. Germline V gene lookup returns CDR1 SGHAT and CDR2 FQNNGV. V lost 5 bases and J lost 0, with 14 bases in between. Sequencing was carried out using naive CD4+ T cells sorted from blood. Subset reported: CD45RA+ positively selected. The TCR was taken from a woman younger than 45 in good health. This rearrangement joins TRBV11-2 to TRBJ2-7; weak D call: TRBD2 (6 bases). CDR3 sequence: CASSRRAGLSYEQYF. CDR3 sequence (DNA): TGTGCCAGCAGCCGGCGGGCGGGACTCTCCTACGAGCAGTACTTC.